A selection of T cell receptor beta chains follows, all from one sample in a study of cytomegalovirus exposure and HLA in healthy donors. Sequencing was performed with immunoSEQ multiplex PCR; in TCRdb, only in-frame clones are kept and a portion is missing. This table has 100,000 to 120,000 clones, around 74% appearing once. The material sequenced was PBMCs. These receptor sequences come from a man aged 40-49 years in good health and CMV-seronegative. Each CDR3 is given with its conserved first and last residue. A D gene is named only where the DNA matches it firmly. For some rows the clone size is stated as once, few or many, or as a class when expanded; others skip it.

d_call	v_call	clone_size	j_call	cdr3_nt	cdr3_aa
-	TRBV7-9	-	TRBJ1-4	TGTGCCAGCAGCTTAGCGACGCGGGACCCTGGTGAAAAACTGTTTTTT	CASSLATRDPGEKLFF
-	TRBV7-9	few	TRBJ2-7	TGTGCCAGCAGCTTAGGAGTGGGGGGGCTCGAGCAGTACTTC	CASSLGVGGLEQYF
TRBD2	TRBV5-4	-	TRBJ2-1	TGTGCCAGCAGCGGGGGACTAGCGGCCCATGAGCAGTTCTTC	CASSGGLAAHEQFF
TRBD1	TRBV7-9	few	TRBJ2-4	TGTGCCAGCAGCTTCTTAATGACAGGGGGAAACATTCAGTACTTC	CASSFLMTGGNIQYF
-	TRBV4-3	few	TRBJ1-1	TGCGCCAGCAGCCAATCGTATAACACTGAAGCTTTCTTT	CASSQSYNTEAFF
-	TRBV25-1	-	TRBJ2-2	TGTGCCAGCAGTGAGGGGCAGGGGGGGAACACCGGGGAGCTGTTTTTT	CASSEGQGGNTGELFF
-	TRBV13	-	TRBJ1-2	TGTGCCAGCAGCCCGGGGGGGGGAAATGGCTACACCTTC	CASSPGGGNGYTF
-	TRBV19	-	TRBJ1-5	TGTGCCAGTAGTATACCGTGGACAGACTATAGCAATCAGCCCCAGCATTTT	CASSIPWTDYSNQPQHF
-	TRBV27	once	TRBJ1-2	TGTGCCAGCAGTCCCGGACAGAGTGCGACTAACTATGGCTACACCTTC	CASSPGQSATNYGYTF
-	TRBV2	few	TRBJ2-7	TGTGCCAGCAGTGAACCCAGGGGCGGCTACGAGCAGTACTTC	CASSEPRGGYEQYF
-	TRBV25-1	-	TRBJ2-5	TGTGCCAGCAGTGAACTCGTGCAGGGGATCTGGGAGACCCAGTACTTC	CASSELVQGIWETQYF
-	TRBV30	-	TRBJ2-3	TGTGCCTGGAGCCCGGGACAAAGCACAGATACGCAGTATTTT	CAWSPGQSTDTQYF
-	TRBV4-1	-	TRBJ1-2	TGCGCCAGCAGCCCTAACCCCTTTAACTATGGCTACACCTTC	CASSPNPFNYGYTF
-	TRBV11-3	few	TRBJ2-5	TGTGCCAGCAGCAGGGACACCCAAGAGACCCAGTACTTC	CASSRDTQETQYF
-	TRBV9	-	TRBJ1-2	TGTGCCAGCAGCTCACCAATGGCTGTTTATGGCTACACCTTC	CASSSPMAVYGYTF
TRBD2	TRBV5-1	-	TRBJ2-1	TGCGCCAGCAGCCTCCCTAACGGGAGGGCCGGTGTGAATGAGCAGTTCTTC	CASSLPNGRAGVNEQFF